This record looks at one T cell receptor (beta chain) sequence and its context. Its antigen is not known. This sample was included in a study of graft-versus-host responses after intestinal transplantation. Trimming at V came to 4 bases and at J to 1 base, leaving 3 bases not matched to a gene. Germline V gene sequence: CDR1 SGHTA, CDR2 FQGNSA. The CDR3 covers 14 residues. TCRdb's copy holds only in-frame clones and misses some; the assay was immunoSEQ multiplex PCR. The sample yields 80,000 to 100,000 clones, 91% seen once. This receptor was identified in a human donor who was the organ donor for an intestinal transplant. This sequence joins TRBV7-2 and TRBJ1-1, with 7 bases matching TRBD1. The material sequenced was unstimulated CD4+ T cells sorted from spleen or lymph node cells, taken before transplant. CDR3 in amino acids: CASSWTGTNTEAFF. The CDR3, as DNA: TGTGCCAGCAGCTGGACAGGTACGAACACTGAAGCTTTCTTT.